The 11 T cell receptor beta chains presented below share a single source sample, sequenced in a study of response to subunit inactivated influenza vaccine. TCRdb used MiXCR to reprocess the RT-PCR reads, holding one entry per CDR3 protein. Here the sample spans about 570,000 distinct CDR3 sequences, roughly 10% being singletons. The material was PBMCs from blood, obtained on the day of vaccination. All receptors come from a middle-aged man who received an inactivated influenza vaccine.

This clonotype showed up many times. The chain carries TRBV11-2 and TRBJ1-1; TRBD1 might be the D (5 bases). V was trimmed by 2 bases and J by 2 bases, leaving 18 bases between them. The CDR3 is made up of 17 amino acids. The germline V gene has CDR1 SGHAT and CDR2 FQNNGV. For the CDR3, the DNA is TGTGCCAGCAGCTTATTCCTTGGGGCTTTGGGAAACACTGAAGCTTTCTTT. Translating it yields CASSLFLGALGNTEAFF.

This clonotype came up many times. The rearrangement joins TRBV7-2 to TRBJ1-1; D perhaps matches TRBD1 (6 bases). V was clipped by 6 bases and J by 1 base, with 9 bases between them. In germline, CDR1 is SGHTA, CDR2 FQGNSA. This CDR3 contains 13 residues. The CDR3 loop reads CASSRDTNTEAFF. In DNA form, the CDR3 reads TGTGCCAGCAGTCGGGACACGAACACTGAAGCTTTCTTT.

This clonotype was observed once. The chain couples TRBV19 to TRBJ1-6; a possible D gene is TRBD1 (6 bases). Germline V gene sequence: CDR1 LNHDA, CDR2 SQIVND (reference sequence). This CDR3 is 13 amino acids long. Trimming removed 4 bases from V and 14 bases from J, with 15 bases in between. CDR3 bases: TGTGCCAGTAGTACTACCTCCGGGACAACCCTCCACTTT. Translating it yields CASSTTSGTTLHF.

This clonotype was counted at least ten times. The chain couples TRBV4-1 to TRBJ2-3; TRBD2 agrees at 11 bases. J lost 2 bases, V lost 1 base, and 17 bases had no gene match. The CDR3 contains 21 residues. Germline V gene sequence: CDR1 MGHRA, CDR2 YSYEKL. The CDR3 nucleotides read TGCGCCAGCAGCCAAGCTCAGACTAGCGGGGCGTGGGGCGGGATCACAGATACGCAGTATTTT. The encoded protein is CASSQAQTSGAWGGITDTQYF.

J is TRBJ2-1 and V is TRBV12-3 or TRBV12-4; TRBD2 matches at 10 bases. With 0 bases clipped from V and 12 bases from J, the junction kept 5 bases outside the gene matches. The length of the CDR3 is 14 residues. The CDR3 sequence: CASSLAPRLAGQFF. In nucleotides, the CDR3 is TGTGCCAGCAGTTTAGCGCCTAGACTAGCGGGGCAGTTCTTC.

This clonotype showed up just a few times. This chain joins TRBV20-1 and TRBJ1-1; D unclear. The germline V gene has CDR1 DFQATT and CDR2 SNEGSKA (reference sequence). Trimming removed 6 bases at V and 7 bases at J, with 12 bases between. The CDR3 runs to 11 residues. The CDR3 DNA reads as TGCAGTGCCCCCTCTGCCGTTGAAGCTTTCTTT. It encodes CSAPSAVEAFF.

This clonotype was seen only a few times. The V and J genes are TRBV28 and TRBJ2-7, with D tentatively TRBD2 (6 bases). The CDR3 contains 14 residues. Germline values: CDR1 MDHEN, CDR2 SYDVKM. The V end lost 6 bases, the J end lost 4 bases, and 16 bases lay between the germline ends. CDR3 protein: CASRAGRLVYEQYF. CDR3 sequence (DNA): TGTGCCAGCAGAGCCGGTAGACTAGTGTACGAGCAGTACTTC.

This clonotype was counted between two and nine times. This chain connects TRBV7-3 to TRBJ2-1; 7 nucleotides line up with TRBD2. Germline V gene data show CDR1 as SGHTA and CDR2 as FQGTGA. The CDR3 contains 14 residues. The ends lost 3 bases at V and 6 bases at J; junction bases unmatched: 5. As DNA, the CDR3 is TGTGCCAGCAGCTTCGGAGCGGGACTCAATGAGCAGTTCTTC. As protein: CASSFGAGLNEQFF.

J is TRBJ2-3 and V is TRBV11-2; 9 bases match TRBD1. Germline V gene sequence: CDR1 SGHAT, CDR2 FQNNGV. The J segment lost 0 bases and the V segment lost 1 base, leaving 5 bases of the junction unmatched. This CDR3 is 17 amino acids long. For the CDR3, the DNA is TGTGCCAGCAGCTTAGCCCCGGACAGGGGTAGCACAGATACGCAGTATTTT. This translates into CASSLAPDRGSTDTQYF.

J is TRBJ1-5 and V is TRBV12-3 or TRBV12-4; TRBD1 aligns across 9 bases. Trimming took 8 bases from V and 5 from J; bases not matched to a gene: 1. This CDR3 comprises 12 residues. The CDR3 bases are TGTGCCAGCGGGGACAGGGATCAGCCCCAGCATTTT. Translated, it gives CASGDRDQPQHF.

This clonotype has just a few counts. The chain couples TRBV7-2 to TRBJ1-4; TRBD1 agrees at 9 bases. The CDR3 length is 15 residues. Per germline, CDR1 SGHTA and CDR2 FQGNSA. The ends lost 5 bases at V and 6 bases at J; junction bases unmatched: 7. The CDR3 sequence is CASSPRGTGYEKLFF. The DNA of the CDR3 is TGTGCCAGCAGCCCTCGAGGGACAGGGTATGAAAAACTGTTTTTT.